This paragraph covers one T cell receptor beta chain sequence. The target antigen is unknown. The data belong to a study of T cells in narcolepsy. Study-wide points: Same-patient CSF and blood CD4+ T cell clonotypes included HCRT-specific and TRIB2-specific autoreactive ones. No autoreactive T cell clone sequences appeared in some memory CD4+ repertoires.

TCRdb's table, derived via immunoSEQ multiplex PCR, lists solely in-frame clones and lacks some. The sample holds around 34,000 clones, over 70% seen once. With 7 bases removed from V and 1 base from J, the gap between germline ends came to 14 bases. This CDR3 has 14 amino acids. The germline V gene encodes CDR1 MNHEY and CDR2 SVGAGI. The gene calls are TRBV6-5 and TRBJ2-7; D may correspond to TRBD1 or TRBD2 (7 bases each). Material: memory (CD45RA-) CD4+ T cells from blood. The TCR originated in a human donor in good health. The chain's CDR3 is CASTRQGGSYEQYF. CDR3 in DNA: TGTGCCAGCACCCGACAGGGAGGGTCCTACGAGCAGTACTTC.